This passage covers 21 T cell receptor beta chains from one sample sequenced in a study of blood T cell repertoires in COVID-19. The method was immunoSEQ multiplex PCR; TCRdb's version includes in-frame clones alone and lacks a portion of them. This table holds roughly 280,000 clones, roughly 86% found once. Sequenced input: PBMCs or T cells enriched from blood (not recorded which). Receptor source: a woman in her sixties who had recovered from COVID-19.

J is TRBJ1-2 and V is TRBV20-1; perhaps TRBD1 as D (6 bases). The CDR3 has 14 residues. Between the trimmed V and J ends, which lost 3 bases and 4 bases, there was a span of 15 bases. Germline CDR1 DFQATT, CDR2 SNEGSKA (reference sequence). CDR3 bases: TGCAGTGCTAGTTTAGCAGGGGTAGGCTATGGCTACACCTTC. As protein: CSASLAGVGYGYTF.

J is TRBJ1-3 and V is TRBV5-5, with D tentatively TRBD1 (5 bases). The germline V gene encodes CDR1 SGHKS and CDR2 YYEKEE (reference sequence). The CDR3 sequence is 15 residues long. Trimming pared 6 bases from V and 0 bases from J, leaving 13 bases between. In DNA, the CDR3 is TGTGCCAGCATCAGGGAATACCACTCTGGAAACACCATATATTTT. Protein sequence: CASIREYHSGNTIYF.

The chain recombines TRBV28 with TRBJ2-1, with 8 bases identical to TRBD2. CDR3 length: 16 amino acids. V lost 6 bases and J lost 9; bases outside the gene matches: 16. Germline V gene sequence: CDR1 MDHEN, CDR2 SYDVKM. In DNA, the CDR3 is TGTGCCAGCAGCTCCGAGGGGTGGAGCGGGGGTGGTGAGCAGTTCTTC. Translating gives CASSSEGWSGGGEQFF.

J is TRBJ2-1 and V is TRBV5-5; 7 bases map to TRBD1. Unmatched junction bases numbered 4, after V lost 3 bases and J lost 7 bases. This CDR3 spans 13 amino acids. CDR1 is SGHKS and CDR2 is YYEKEE in the germline V gene (reference sequence). The CDR3 DNA sequence: TGTGCCAGCAGCTACAGGGGATTAAATGAGCAGTTCTTC. This codes for CASSYRGLNEQFF.

CDR3 region: CASSQDRATNQPQHF. CDR3 nucleotide sequence: TGTGCCAGCAGCCAAGACAGGGCTACCAATCAGCCCCAGCATTTT. The V call is TRBV3-1 (or the pseudogene TRBV3-2), the J call TRBJ1-5, with D possibly TRBD1 on 5 matching bases. In germline, CDR1 is LGHDT, CDR2 YNNKEL (reference sequence). The V end was cut by 0 bases, the J end by 3 bases, with 9 bases between. The CDR3 has 15 amino acids.

The chain joins TRBV7-9 to TRBJ2-3, with 10 bases aligning to TRBD2. Trimming took 3 bases from V and 1 from J; bases not matched to a gene: 4. Looked up from germline, CDR1 is SEHNR and CDR2 is FQNEAQ (reference sequence). CDR3 length: 16 residues. CDR3 protein: CASSFGLAGGTDTQYF. In DNA form, the CDR3 reads TGTGCCAGCAGCTTCGGTCTAGCGGGGGGCACAGATACGCAGTATTTT.

J is TRBJ2-2 and V is TRBV29-1; D is uncertain. Trimming removed 7 bases at V and 1 base at J, with 7 bases between. The CDR3 totals 12 residues. Germline V gene lookup returns CDR1 SQVTM and CDR2 ANQGSEA. This CDR3 is CSALRNTGELFF. The DNA for the CDR3 is TGCAGCGCTCTGAGGAACACCGGGGAGCTGTTTTTT.

The chain employs TRBV18 and TRBJ1-4, with D possibly TRBD1 on 6 matching bases. The germline CDR1 and CDR2 sequences are KGHSH and LQKENI. Trimming stripped 6 bases from V and 0 bases from J, with 11 bases between. This CDR3 is built from 15 residues. CDR3 sequence reads: CASSPNRATNEKLFF. The DNA for the CDR3 is TGTGCCAGCTCGCCAAACAGGGCAACTAATGAAAAACTGTTTTTT.

The chain employs TRBV5-6 and TRBJ1-4; 7 bases are a match to TRBD1. After removal of 2 bases from V and 8 bases from J, the junction contained 3 bases not matched to a gene. Looked up from germline, CDR1 is SGHDT and CDR2 is YYEEEE. The CDR3 has 13 amino acids. The CDR3 nucleotides are TGTGCCAGCAGCTTCCCGACAGGGGAAAAACTGTTTTTT. Amino acids: CASSFPTGEKLFF.

V usage is TRBV29-1 and J usage is TRBJ1-2, with 7 bases lining up with TRBD1. The V segment lost 6 bases and the J segment 0 bases; nucleotides outside the gene matches: 7. CDR3 length equals 14 residues. Germline lookup yields CDR1 SQVTM and CDR2 ANQGSEA. The CDR3 spells CSVVDRTSNYGYTF. CDR3 DNA sequence: TGCAGCGTCGTGGACAGGACCTCTAACTATGGCTACACCTTC. Supplemented by reference TRBV29-1 and TRBJ1-2, the full variable domain reads SAVISQKPSRDICQRGTSLTIQCQVDSQVTMMFWYRQQPGQSLTLIATANQGSEATYESGFVIDKFPISRPNLTFSTLTVSNMSPEDSSIYLCSVVDRTSNYGYTFGSGTRLTVV.

This clone has just a few counts. The chain is built from TRBV30 and TRBJ2-4; tentative D call: TRBD2 (5 bases). This CDR3 is 14 amino acids long. The V end was cut by 0 bases, the J end by 7 bases, with 13 bases between. Germline assignment: CDR1 GTSNPN and CDR2 SVGIG (reference sequence). CDR3 coding DNA: TGTGCCTGGAGTGTAAGCCCCACGGGGAACATTCAGTACTTC. It codes for CAWSVSPTGNIQYF.

V and J are TRBV7-6 and TRBJ2-7, with 8 bases that match TRBD1. Germline CDR1 and CDR2: SGHVS and FNYEAQ. There are 13 residues in the CDR3. Trimming at V came to 5 bases and at J to 2 bases, leaving 2 bases not matched to a gene. The DNA for the CDR3 is TGTGCCAGCAGCCAGGGGGCGCCCTACGAGCAGTACTTC. Amino acids: CASSQGAPYEQYF.

In this sample, this clone turned up once. The chain employs TRBV28 and TRBJ2-3; D is unresolved. The CDR3 totals 11 residues. V lost 6 bases, J lost 9 bases, and 10 bases lay in between. The germline V gene has CDR1 MDHEN and CDR2 SYDVKM. DNA for the CDR3: TGTGCCAGCAGCCTCGCAGGCACGCAGTATTTT. Amino acids: CASSLAGTQYF.

The chain uses TRBV21-1 and TRBJ2-1; the listed D gene, TRBD2, was not tested against the DNA. TRBV21-1 is termed a pseudogene. This CDR3 is 18 amino acids long. The CDR3 region is CASSSLLSGSPSYNEQFF. In nucleotides, the CDR3 is TGTGCCAGCAGCTCCCTCTTGAGCGGGAGTCCCTCCTACAATGAGCAGTTCTTC.

The rearrangement joins TRBV2 to TRBJ2-3, with D maybe TRBD2 (7 bases). The ends were cut back, 4 bases at V and 4 bases at J, with 15 bases in the middle. The germline V gene encodes CDR1 SNHLY and CDR2 FYNNEI. CDR3 length: 15 residues. The CDR3 here is CASSVWGGQSDTQYF. In DNA, the CDR3 is TGTGCCAGCAGTGTTTGGGGGGGCCAATCAGATACGCAGTATTTT.

The count of this clone is one. The chain uses TRBV11-3 and TRBJ1-1; no definite D call. In germline, CDR1 is SGHNT, CDR2 YENEEA. Trimming removed 2 bases from V and 2 bases from J, with 12 bases in between. This CDR3 is built from 15 residues. The CDR3 nucleotides are TGTGCCAGCAGCTTATATTCGGGAGGTAACACTGAAGCTTTCTTT. This gives the protein CASSLYSGGNTEAFF.

The rearrangement uses TRBV24-1 and TRBJ2-2; D is perhaps TRBD2 (5 bases). Germline-derived CDR1 and CDR2 are KGHDR and SFDVKD. The CDR3 has 16 residues. Trimming shortened V by 6 bases and J by 4 bases, and 17 bases separated the two germline ends. CDR3 nucleotides: TGTGCCACCAGTTTGGAGCGGCAGGCTTCCACCGGGGAGCTGTTTTTT. The encoded protein is CATSLERQASTGELFF.

Only one count was recorded for this clone. The chain uses TRBV24-1 and TRBJ2-4, with a tentative D call TRBD1 (6 bases). The CDR3 covers 16 residues. Per the germline V gene, CDR1 is KGHDR and CDR2 is SFDVKD. Trimming took off 4 bases at V and 1 base at J, with 13 bases between the two ends. In DNA form, the CDR3 reads TGTGCCACCAGTGACCGAGGTAGGGGGGCCAAAAACATTCAGTACTTC. It codes for CATSDRGRGAKNIQYF.

The rearrangement joins TRBV21-1 to TRBJ2-1; TRBD2, as called in the table, went unchecked against the DNA. TRBV21-1 is a pseudogene. This CDR3 has 14 amino acids. The CDR3 spells CASSVSPPLNEQFF. The CDR3 DNA follows: TGTGCCAGCAGCGTAAGCCCCCCCTTGAATGAGCAGTTCTTC.

This chain joins TRBV28 and TRBJ1-5; D unclear. Trimming stripped 6 bases from V and 0 bases from J, with 21 bases between. The CDR3 spans 18 residues. The germline V gene has CDR1 MDHEN and CDR2 SYDVKM. The CDR3 spells CASRKTLGRVYSNQPQHF. The CDR3 bases are TGTGCCAGCAGGAAGACCCTAGGGAGAGTCTATAGCAATCAGCCCCAGCATTTT.

The CDR3 sequence: CASSTFGPFQPQHF. CDR3 DNA: TGTGCCAGCAGCACGTTCGGTCCCTTTCAGCCCCAGCATTTT. The chain is built from TRBV27 and TRBJ1-5; D unresolved. V was shortened by 6 bases and J by 6 bases, with 15 bases between the two germline ends. Germline-derived CDR1 and CDR2 are MNHEY and SMNVEV (reference sequence). This CDR3 has 14 amino acids.